The 27 T cell receptor beta chains below all came from one sample that was sequenced in a study of CD8 T cells in ankylosing spondylitis. TCRdb analysed the 5' RACE reads with MiXCR anew, one entry per CDR3 protein. The sample holds about 270,000 distinct CDR3 sequences, over 30% seen once. The source material was blood, either unsorted or a sorted T cell fraction (not recorded which). Source of these receptors: a male donor with ankylosing spondylitis or in good health (not recorded which).

This clonotype was picked up a small number of times. The chain uses TRBV12-3 or TRBV12-4 and TRBJ2-7, with 14 nucleotides matching TRBD2. J lost 3 bases, V lost 6 bases, and 4 bases had no gene match. The CDR3 extends over 15 amino acids. CDR3 sequence reads: CASRRLAGGSYEQYF. The CDR3 nucleotides are TGTGCCAGCAGAAGACTAGCGGGGGGGAGCTACGAGCAGTACTTC.

The chain recombines TRBV5-1 with TRBJ2-7; the D gene is possibly TRBD1 (5 bases). Germline CDR1 SGHRS, CDR2 YFSETQ. The CDR3 has 14 amino acids. Between the trimmed V and J ends, which lost 1 base and 4 bases, there was a span of 12 bases. The CDR3 protein is CASSLRQPKYEQYF. In DNA form, the CDR3 reads TGCGCCAGCAGCTTGCGACAGCCGAAGTACGAGCAGTACTTC.

This clonotype turned up a few times. This chain links TRBV12-3 or TRBV12-4 with TRBJ2-1; 10 bases are a match to TRBD2. After removal of 7 bases from V and 8 bases from J, the junction contained 11 bases not matched to a gene. The CDR3 extends over 15 amino acids. The CDR3 DNA is TGTGCCAGCACCCGAGCGGGGGGGCCAGGCGATGAGCAGTTCTTC. Protein: CASTRAGGPGDEQFF.

The CDR3 sequence is CASSQGGREQYF. DNA of the CDR3: TGTGCCAGCAGCCAGGGGGGGCGCGAGCAGTACTTC. The rearrangement uses TRBV3-1 and TRBJ2-7; a weak D match, TRBD2 (7 bases). CDR1 is LGHDT, CDR2 YNNKEL, per germline (reference sequence). V lost 3 bases and J 6 bases, leaving 9 bases between the germline ends. The CDR3 spans 12 residues.

The V and J genes are TRBV3-1 and TRBJ1-6; perhaps TRBD1 as D (6 bases). Germline V gives CDR1 LGHDT, CDR2 YNNKEL (reference sequence). The CDR3 runs 14 residues. The ends were cut back, 4 bases at V and 6 bases at J, with 10 bases in the middle. The chain's CDR3 is CASSPDRPNSPLHF. DNA for the CDR3: TGTGCCAGCAGCCCGGACAGACCTAATTCACCCCTCCACTTT. Full variable domain (rest looked up from reference TRBV3-1 and TRBJ1-6): DTAVSQTPKYLVTQMGNDKSIKCEQNLGHDTMYWYKQDSKKFLKIMFSYNNKELIINETVPNRFSPKSPDKAHLNLHINSLELGDSAVYFCASSPDRPNSPLHFGNGTRLTVT.

This clonotype was seen more than once but under ten times. The chain is built from TRBV25-1 and TRBJ2-3; the D is unclear. Looked up from germline, CDR1 is MGHDK and CDR2 is SYGVNS. CDR3 size: 12 residues. Trimming shortened V by 5 bases and J by 6 bases, and 9 bases separated the two germline ends. Here the CDR3 DNA reads TGTGCCAGCAGTACGTCACGGGATACGCAGTATTTT. Its protein is CASSTSRDTQYF.

This clonotype was found a few times. The J gene is TRBJ1-5, the V gene TRBV20-1; D is possibly TRBD1 (5 bases). This CDR3 has 16 residues. V was shortened by 0 bases and J by 3 bases, with 15 bases between the two germline ends. Germline V gives CDR1 DFQATT, CDR2 SNEGSKA (reference sequence). This chain's CDR3 is CSARDRARGLNQPQHF. The CDR3 DNA is TGCAGTGCTAGAGATAGGGCGAGGGGCCTCAATCAGCCCCAGCATTTT.

This clonotype appeared a single time. The chain links TRBV18 to TRBJ2-1; the D gene is possibly TRBD1 (8 bases). Trimming removed 6 bases at V and 5 bases at J, with 23 bases between. Germline loops: CDR1 KGHSH, CDR2 LQKENI. This CDR3 spans 17 amino acids. CDR3 DNA: TGTGCCAGCTCCCCGGACAGGGAGGGGAGTGGGGACAATGAGCAGTTCTTC. Encoded protein: CASSPDREGSGDNEQFF.

This chain links TRBV5-1 with TRBJ2-2; 8 bases fit TRBD1. Unmatched junction bases numbered 10, after V lost 4 bases and J lost 5 bases. Germline V gene lookup returns CDR1 SGHRS and CDR2 YFSETQ. CDR3 length: 16 amino acids. The CDR3 DNA reads as TGCGCCAGCAGCGCAGAGACAGGGGTCGGAACCGGGGAGCTGTTTTTT. Encoded protein: CASSAETGVGTGELFF.

V gene TRBV5-1 combines with J gene TRBJ2-7, with 7 nucleotides matching TRBD1. The J segment lost 0 bases and the V segment lost 4 bases, leaving 10 bases of the junction unmatched. This CDR3 contains 16 residues. CDR1 and CDR2 (germline): SGHRS, YFSETQ. The CDR3 DNA sequence: TGCGCCAGCAGCACCAAGACAGGGTCTAGCTCCTACGAGCAGTACTTC. Amino acids: CASSTKTGSSSYEQYF.

This clonotype appeared a few times. The gene calls are TRBV29-1 and TRBJ2-1; 9 bases match TRBD2. There are 13 residues in the CDR3. The V segment lost 3 bases and the J segment 12 bases; nucleotides outside the gene matches: 9. CDR1 SQVTM and CDR2 ANQGSEA come from the germline V gene. CDR3 sequence: CSVDRRGGLGQFF. CDR3 sequence (DNA): TGCAGCGTTGATCGGCGGGGGGGCCTTGGGCAGTTCTTC.

The rearrangement joins TRBV6-2 or TRBV6-3 to TRBJ1-4; the D gene is possibly TRBD1 (6 bases). This CDR3 has 20 residues. Trimming removed 1 base at V and 3 bases at J, with 24 bases between. Germline values: CDR1 MNHEY, CDR2 SVGEGT. The CDR3 is CASSYLLPGRQGMANEKLFF. CDR3 coding DNA: TGTGCCAGCAGTTACTTACTCCCGGGGCGGCAGGGGATGGCTAATGAAAAACTGTTTTTT.

A single count supports this clonotype. The chain has TRBV20-1 and TRBJ2-3; D might be TRBD1 or TRBD2, each matching 5 bases. Germline V gene data show CDR1 as DFQATT and CDR2 as SNEGSKA (reference sequence). This CDR3 spans 14 amino acids. The ends were cut back, 6 bases at V and 0 bases at J, with 13 bases in the middle. CDR3 region: CSASHGASTDTQYF. DNA for the CDR3: TGCAGTGCCTCGCACGGGGCTAGCACAGATACGCAGTATTTT.

The chain employs TRBV11-2 and TRBJ1-1, with a tentative D call TRBD1 (5 bases). From germline, CDR1 is SGHAT and CDR2 FQNNGV. Trimming removed 5 bases at V and 0 bases at J, with 10 bases between. This CDR3 spans 14 amino acids. DNA of the CDR3: TGTGCCAGCAGCGTGTCAGGGCTGAACACTGAAGCTTTCTTT. This gives the protein CASSVSGLNTEAFF.

Here the CDR3 DNA reads TGCGCCAGCAGCTTACAGGGGGCGCGGGGAGATACGCAGTATTTT. Translating gives CASSLQGARGDTQYF. The chain carries TRBV5-1 and TRBJ2-3, with 9 bases fitting TRBD1. J was trimmed by 5 bases and V by 2 bases; bases with no gene match: 6. Germline loops: CDR1 SGHRS, CDR2 YFSETQ. The CDR3 runs 15 residues.

This clonotype was counted a few times. This rearrangement joins TRBV6-1 to TRBJ2-1; tentatively, D is TRBD2 (5 bases). CDR3 length: 15 residues. Germline V gene sequence: CDR1 MNHNS, CDR2 SASEGT. Between the trimmed V and J ends, which lost 6 bases and 8 bases, there was a span of 20 bases. This CDR3 is CASSLRTPLKDEQFF. CDR3 DNA: TGTGCCAGCAGCCTCCGGACTCCCCTCAAGGATGAGCAGTTCTTC.

At least ten counts were recorded for this clonotype. The genes are TRBV29-1 and TRBJ1-2; 7 bases align to TRBD1. This CDR3 has 12 residues. Germline values: CDR1 SQVTM, CDR2 ANQGSEA. The ends lost 8 bases at V and 4 bases at J; junction bases unmatched: 7. CDR3 bases: TGCAGCTCGGCGACAGGGACCTATGGCTACACCTTC. It codes for CSSATGTYGYTF.

J is TRBJ2-5 and V is TRBV15, with a possible D match to TRBD2 (6 bases). Germline V gene data show CDR1 as LNHNV and CDR2 as YYDKDF (reference sequence). The CDR3 spans 15 residues. V shed 2 bases and J shed 4 bases, with 14 bases lying between them. In nucleotides, the CDR3 is TGTGCCACCAGCAGAATTCTGGGAGGTGGAGAGACCCAGTACTTC. It codes for CATSRILGGGETQYF.

V is TRBV6-2 or TRBV6-3 and J is TRBJ2-3; D is unclear. The CDR3 runs to 14 residues. The germline V gene has CDR1 MNHEY and CDR2 SVGEGT. V was pared by 7 bases and J by 7 bases, with 18 bases between. CDR3 coding DNA: TGTGCCAGCACCCCGGGCCCGGTTTTGTATACGCAGTATTTT. This sequence encodes CASTPGPVLYTQYF.

The chain employs TRBV28 and TRBJ1-2; a possible D gene is TRBD1 (5 bases). Trimming shortened V by 7 bases and J by 2 bases, and 23 bases separated the two germline ends. Germline V CDR1 and CDR2: MDHEN, SYDVKM. CDR3 length: 17 residues. The CDR3 region is CASTLMLQGATNYGYTF. The CDR3 DNA reads as TGTGCCAGCACCCTTATGCTTCAAGGGGCGACCAACTATGGCTACACCTTC.

This clonotype was counted between two and nine times. The chain joins TRBV20-1 to TRBJ2-7; possible D gene TRBD1, 6 bases. V dropped 0 bases and J dropped 6 bases, with 18 bases sitting between them. Germline lookup yields CDR1 DFQATT and CDR2 SNEGSKA (reference sequence). This CDR3 is 15 amino acids long. CDR3 bases: TGCAGTGCTAGAGAGACGTACGGGACATTTGGCGAGCAGTACTTC. The encoded protein is CSARETYGTFGEQYF.

The J gene is TRBJ2-5, the V gene TRBV12-3 or TRBV12-4, with 11 bases matching TRBD2. The CDR3 is made up of 14 amino acids. With V trimmed by 4 bases and J by 5 bases, 3 bases remained unmatched. The CDR3 reads CASSSTSGDETQYF. The CDR3 bases are TGTGCCAGCAGTTCGACTAGCGGGGATGAGACCCAGTACTTC.

This clonotype has more than one count but fewer than ten. Germline is not matched at one junction end, which may reflect a read error. This chain uses TRBV20-1 with TRBJ2-1, with D perhaps TRBD2 (7 bases). There are 13 residues in the CDR3. Per the germline V gene, CDR1 is DFQATT and CDR2 is SNEGSKA (reference sequence). The CDR3 protein is CARWGGAGNEQFF. The CDR3 DNA reads as TGTGCTCGGTGGGGGGGGGCCGGCAATGAGCAGTTCTTC.

The rearrangement joins TRBV7-9 to TRBJ2-1; D is possibly TRBD1 (6 bases). Trimming left V 5 bases short and J 8 bases short, with 13 bases between. Germline CDR1 reads SEHNR; CDR2 reads FQNEAQ (reference sequence). The CDR3 is 13 amino acids. CDR3 amino acids: CASSPTGRDEQFF. CDR3 DNA: TGTGCCAGCAGCCCGACAGGTCGCGATGAGCAGTTCTTC. The full variable domain, completed using reference TRBV7-9 and TRBJ2-1, is DTGVSQNPRHKITKRGQNVTFRCDPISEHNRLYWYRQTLGQGPEFLTYFQNEAQLEKSRLLSDRFSAERPKGSFSTLEIQRTEQGDSAMYLCASSPTGRDEQFFGPGTRLTVL.

The V call is TRBV24-1, the J call TRBJ2-3; 8 positions match TRBD1. The CDR3 totals 17 residues. Germline lookup yields CDR1 KGHDR and CDR2 SFDVKD. V dropped 3 bases and J dropped 3; count of bases not matched to a gene: 10. CDR3 protein: CATSDPGQGGATDTQYF. The CDR3 nucleotides read TGTGCCACCAGTGATCCCGGACAGGGAGGCGCGACAGATACGCAGTATTTT.

This chain uses TRBV7-6 with TRBJ2-1; D gene unclear. CDR1 and CDR2 from the germline V gene are SGHVS and FNYEAQ. V was cut by 2 bases and J by 6 bases, with 11 bases left in between. The CDR3 contains 14 residues. CDR3 protein: CASSLSPGLNEQFF. The CDR3 DNA reads TGTGCCAGCAGCTTATCCCCGGGTCTCAATGAGCAGTTCTTC.

In its sample, this clonotype was seen a few times. The V call is TRBV29-1, the J call TRBJ1-1; possibly TRBD1 for D (5 bases). From germline, CDR1 is SQVTM and CDR2 ANQGSEA. Deletions cut 6 bases from V and 11 bases from J, with 16 bases between. This CDR3 is built from 11 residues. CDR3 bases: TGCAGCGTGGGTGGCAGGGTTGAGGCTTTCTTT. Translating gives CSVGGRVEAFF. Combining the CDR3 with reference TRBV29-1 and TRBJ1-1 gives the whole variable domain SAVISQKPSRDICQRGTSLTIQCQVDSQVTMMFWYRQQPGQSLTLIATANQGSEATYESGFVIDKFPISRPNLTFSTLTVSNMSPEDSSIYLCSVGGRVEAFFGQGTRLTVV.